The next 26 T cell receptor beta chains were all read from a single sample in a study of T cell responses to AZD1222 COVID-19 vaccine. The data were produced by immunoSEQ multiplex PCR, yet TCRdb's version contains in-frame clones alone and is incomplete. The table includes 90,000 to 95,000 clones, approximately 84% detected once. This specimen consisted of peripheral blood, obtained on day 0 of AZD1222 vaccination. The source is an adult in good health.

The chain carries TRBV6-5 and TRBJ2-3; 11 nucleotides agree with TRBD2. Germline V gives CDR1 MNHEY, CDR2 SVGAGI. V was pared by 4 bases and J by 4 bases, with 4 bases of the junction left unmatched. CDR3 size: 15 residues. CDR3 DNA: TGTGCCAGCAGTTTTTTAGCGGGAGGGGCAGATACGCAGTATTTT. As protein: CASSFLAGGADTQYF.

V usage is TRBV11-1 and J usage is TRBJ2-1, with no clear D. The V end lost 5 bases, the J end lost 0 bases, and 2 bases lay between the germline ends. Germline lookup yields CDR1 SGHAT and CDR2 FQDESV (reference sequence). This CDR3 is built from 12 residues. The CDR3 protein is CASSPSYNEQFF. CDR3 nucleotide sequence: TGTGCCAGCAGCCCCTCCTACAATGAGCAGTTCTTC.

The chain is built from TRBV14 and TRBJ1-1; 9 bases are a match to TRBD1. The germline V gene has CDR1 SGHDN and CDR2 FVKESK. V shed 0 bases and J 5 bases; nucleotides not matched to a gene: 16. CDR3 length: 19 residues. In nucleotides, the CDR3 is TGTGCCAGCAGCCAAGATCTTGGGTGGGGACAGGGCGTTCGTACTGAAGCTTTCTTT. Translated, it gives CASSQDLGWGQGVRTEAFF.

The genes are TRBV5-1 and TRBJ1-3; D is unclear. The length of the CDR3 is 16 residues. Trimming shortened V by 1 base and J by 4 bases, and 15 bases separated the two germline ends. Germline lookup yields CDR1 SGHRS and CDR2 YFSETQ. For the CDR3, the DNA is TGCGCCAGCAGCTTGAGCGGCCCCGAGGTCGGAAACACCATATATTTT. Protein sequence: CASSLSGPEVGNTIYF.

This clone was counted between two and nine times. J is TRBJ2-7 and V is TRBV9, with D tentatively TRBD2 (5 bases). Per germline, CDR1 SGDLS and CDR2 YYNGEE. The germline V and J ends were trimmed by 0 bases and 2 bases, with 9 bases remaining between them. This CDR3 contains 14 residues. Here the CDR3 DNA reads TGTGCCAGCAGCGTAGACCCCGGGACCTACGAGCAGTACTTC. The encoded protein is CASSVDPGTYEQYF.

The gene calls are TRBV2 and TRBJ2-2; TRBD1 aligns across 7 bases. The CDR3 spans 14 residues. From germline, CDR1 is SNHLY and CDR2 FYNNEI. The V segment lost 5 bases and the J segment 6 bases; nucleotides outside the gene matches: 6. The CDR3 sequence is CASSPDQGAGELFF. CDR3 coding DNA: TGTGCCAGCAGTCCCGACCAGGGGGCCGGGGAGCTGTTTTTT.

The chain has TRBV11-2 and TRBJ1-2; 8 nucleotides match TRBD1. CDR3 length equals 17 residues. The V gene's germline CDR1 is SGHAT and CDR2 FQNNGV. V lost 0 bases and J lost 6; bases outside the gene matches: 12. The CDR3 loop reads CASSLEPTGDMEHGYTF. The CDR3 DNA sequence: TGTGCCAGCAGCTTAGAACCGACAGGGGATATGGAACATGGCTACACCTTC.

This sequence joins TRBV30 and TRBJ1-1; 9 positions match TRBD1. This CDR3 is 15 amino acids long. Germline-derived CDR1 and CDR2 are GTSNPN and SVGIG (reference sequence). With V trimmed by 1 base and J by 6 bases, 9 bases remained unmatched. CDR3 bases: TGTGCCTGGAGTGGGTACCGGGACAGGGAGGCTGAAGCTTTCTTT. The encoded protein is CAWSGYRDREAEAFF.

The chain couples TRBV11-2 to TRBJ2-3; 8 positions match TRBD2. CDR3 length: 15 amino acids. The ends lost 4 bases at V and 2 bases at J; junction bases unmatched: 5. Germline values: CDR1 SGHAT, CDR2 FQNNGV. CDR3 in DNA: TGTGCCAGCAGCTCACTAGCGGCCCTCACAGATACGCAGTATTTT. Its protein product is CASSSLAALTDTQYF.

The chain employs TRBV6-5 and TRBJ1-3; 7 nucleotides line up with TRBD1. V was clipped by 6 bases and J by 3 bases; unmatched bases: 5. CDR1 is MNHEY, CDR2 SVGAGI, per germline. This CDR3 is 14 amino acids long. In nucleotides, the CDR3 is TGTGCCAGCAGAGAGACAGGGTATGGAAACACCATATATTTT. Translation gives CASRETGYGNTIYF.

The chain has TRBV28 and TRBJ2-1; 8 bases line up with TRBD1. The CDR3 is 15 amino acids. The J segment lost 7 bases and the V segment lost 6 bases, leaving 11 bases of the junction unmatched. CDR1 and CDR2 (germline): MDHEN, SYDVKM. CDR3 region: CASRHERQGSNEQFF. CDR3 nucleotide sequence: TGTGCCAGCAGACATGAAAGACAGGGGTCGAATGAGCAGTTCTTC. Full variable domain (remainder filled in from reference TRBV28 and TRBJ2-1): DVKVTQSSRYLVKRTGEKVFLECVQDMDHENMFWYRQDPGLGLRLIYFSYDVKMKEKGDIPEGYSVSREKKERFSLILESASTNQTSMYLCASRHERQGSNEQFFGPGTRLTVL.

V is TRBV6-5 and J is TRBJ2-7, with 7 bases lining up with TRBD2. The CDR3 consists of 14 residues. The V and J ends lost 9 bases and 5 bases, in that order; junction bases with no gene match: 13. Germline V gene sequence: CDR1 MNHEY, CDR2 SVGAGI. The CDR3 region is CASALTSVLDEQYF. The DNA of the CDR3 is TGTGCCAGTGCCCTCACTAGCGTCCTGGACGAGCAGTACTTC.

The V call is TRBV7-8, the J call TRBJ2-7; D is unresolved. This CDR3 contains 16 residues. V lost 5 bases and J 3 bases, leaving 20 bases between the germline ends. The germline gives CDR1 SGHVS, CDR2 FQNEAQ. The CDR3 nucleotides read TGTGCCAGCAGCCTCGACTCGGCGGAGAGGTTCTACGAGCAGTACTTC. As protein: CASSLDSAERFYEQYF.

The chain has TRBV18 and TRBJ1-1, with D hard to call. V was cut by 2 bases and J by 7 bases, with 8 bases left in between. The CDR3 totals 12 residues. Germline CDR1 KGHSH, CDR2 LQKENI. CDR3 residues: CASSPGEGEAFF. In DNA, the CDR3 is TGTGCCAGCTCACCAGGTGAAGGTGAAGCTTTCTTT.

V usage is TRBV14 and J usage is TRBJ2-5, with 13 bases matching TRBD2. This CDR3 comprises 15 residues. Per the germline V gene, CDR1 is SGHDN and CDR2 is FVKESK. V lost 4 bases, J lost 2 bases, and 1 base stayed unmatched. CDR3 nucleotide sequence: TGTGCCAGCAGCCTGGGACTAGCGGGGCAAGAGACCCAGTACTTC. This encodes CASSLGLAGQETQYF.

This clone occurred a few times. This rearrangement joins TRBV5-6 to TRBJ1-5; D uncertain. There are 15 residues in the CDR3. Trimming removed 4 bases from V and 1 base from J, with 12 bases in between. Germline loops: CDR1 SGHDT, CDR2 YYEEEE. In nucleotides, the CDR3 is TGTGCCAGCAGCCCTTGGAGGGTCAGCAATCAGCCCCAGCATTTT. Translated, it gives CASSPWRVSNQPQHF.

This clone has just one count. The chain carries TRBV18 and TRBJ2-5; TRBD2 aligns across 8 bases. Germline CDR1 is KGHSH and CDR2 is LQKENI. With V trimmed by 7 bases and J by 5 bases, 12 bases remained unmatched. CDR3 size: 15 residues. DNA for the CDR3: TGTGCCAGCTGCCAGTCCGGGGGGGCCGGTGAGACCCAGTACTTC. This translates into CASCQSGGAGETQYF. Together with reference TRBV18 and TRBJ2-5, the CDR3 gives the full variable domain: NAGVMQNPRHLVRRRGQEARLRCSPMKGHSHVYWYRQLPEEGLKFMVYLQKENIIDESGMPKERFSAEFPKEGPSILRIQQVVRGDSAAYFCASCQSGGAGETQYFGPGTRLLVL.

The chain is built from TRBV18 and TRBJ2-1; 8 bases line up with TRBD2. The CDR3 extends over 16 amino acids. CDR1 and CDR2 (germline): KGHSH, LQKENI. The J segment lost 1 base and the V segment lost 0 bases, leaving 2 bases of the junction unmatched. The CDR3 spells CASSPPSGASYNEQFF. CDR3 nucleotide sequence: TGTGCCAGCTCACCACCTAGCGGGGCGTCCTACAATGAGCAGTTCTTC.

The genes are TRBV28 and TRBJ1-6; TRBD1 aligns across 11 bases. Losses at the gene ends were 4 bases for V and 12 bases for J; bases not matched to a gene: 11. The CDR3 is 16 residues long. Germline V CDR1 and CDR2: MDHEN, SYDVKM. The CDR3 loop is CASSSSQGQGVLPLHF. CDR3 nucleotides: TGTGCCAGCAGTTCTTCACAGGGACAGGGGGTACTACCCCTCCACTTT.

This clone was seen a few times. CDR3 DNA sequence: TGCAGCGCAGCAGGCGGACAGGGGGCCGATGAGCAGTTCTTC. It yields the protein CSAAGGQGADEQFF. The chain combines TRBV29-1 with TRBJ2-1; 11 bases line up with TRBD1. The germline V gene has CDR1 SQVTM and CDR2 ANQGSEA. V trimming: 7 bases; J trimming: 8 bases; junction bases outside the gene matches: 10. The CDR3 is made up of 14 amino acids.

This CDR3 is CASSSLAGVDNEQFF. CDR3 DNA: TGTGCCAGCAGTTCCCTAGCGGGGGTTGACAATGAGCAGTTCTTC. The J gene is TRBJ2-1, the V gene TRBV27; 10 nucleotides line up with TRBD2. CDR1 MNHEY and CDR2 SMNVEV come from the germline V gene (reference sequence). The CDR3 covers 15 residues. Trimming took 4 bases from V and 5 from J; bases not matched to a gene: 5.

The chain couples TRBV25-1 to TRBJ2-2; D remains unclear. V lost 4 bases, J lost 6 bases, and 9 bases lay in between. Germline V gene lookup returns CDR1 MGHDK and CDR2 SYGVNS. CDR3 size: 13 residues. CDR3 amino acids: CASSGRAAGELFF. CDR3 nucleotide sequence: TGTGCCAGCAGTGGTCGGGCGGCCGGGGAGCTGTTTTTT. Full variable domain (outside the CDR3, taken from reference TRBV25-1 and TRBJ2-2): EADIYQTPRYLVIGTGKKITLECSQTMGHDKMYWYQQDPGMELHLIHYSYGVNSTEKGDLSSESTVSRIRTEHFPLTLESARPSHTSQYLCASSGRAAGELFFGEGSRLTVL.

This chain joins TRBV29-1 and TRBJ1-1; D might be TRBD1 (5 bases). Deletions cut 8 bases from V and 0 bases from J, with 13 bases between. The germline V gene has CDR1 SQVTM and CDR2 ANQGSEA. The CDR3 spans 13 residues. The CDR3 spells CSLATALNTEAFF. CDR3 nucleotides: TGCAGCTTAGCGACAGCCTTGAACACTGAAGCTTTCTTT.

The table lists this clone with many counts. The chain is built from TRBV7-9 and TRBJ2-5; D gene uncertain. CDR3 length: 12 amino acids. Trimming took 5 bases from V and 7 from J, leaving 11 bases between them. From germline, CDR1 is SEHNR and CDR2 FQNEAQ (reference sequence). The CDR3 region is CASSPTGGTQYF. In nucleotides, the CDR3 is TGTGCCAGCAGCCCGACCGGTGGGACCCAGTACTTC.

The chain carries TRBV4-1 and TRBJ2-7; TRBD1 is a possible D gene (7 bases). Trimming stripped 0 bases from V and 7 bases from J, with 19 bases between. This CDR3 has 16 amino acids. Germline CDR1 and CDR2: MGHRA and YSYEKL. The CDR3 region has the DNA TGCGCCAGCAGCCAAGATCTCAGGGGGGTATGGGGAGAGCAGTACTTC. Translation gives CASSQDLRGVWGEQYF.

This sequence joins TRBV27 and TRBJ1-6; D is uncertain. This CDR3 comprises 13 residues. Trimming removed 9 bases from V and 8 bases from J, with 14 bases in between. The germline CDR1 and CDR2 sequences are MNHEY and SMNVEV (reference sequence). CDR3 DNA sequence: TGTGCCAGTGGCGGGTCAAGGGATTCACCCCTCCACTTT. It encodes CASGGSRDSPLHF.